This T cell receptor beta chain comes out of a study of blood T cell repertoires in COVID-19. At the level of the study: The samples span acute and convalescent COVID-19 from the United States, Italy and Spain.

Study processing details: Estimated nucleated cell counts came from reference gene primer amplification. The assay was immunoSEQ multiplex PCR, and TCRdb's table has in-frame clones only and misses some. The D gene and trimming were derived from the DNA, and the V and J assignments and clone size from that table. The data contain 250,000 to 350,000 clones, around 85% of them singletons. CDR3 length: 14 residues. The germline CDR1 and CDR2 sequences are MRHNA and SNTAGT. V lost 4 bases to trimming and J lost 7 bases, with 13 bases between them. The sample taken for sequencing was peripheral blood. This rearrangement joins TRBV6-4 to TRBJ1-4; D may be TRBD1 (5 bases). This receptor was obtained from a human donor with COVID-19, enrolled during active disease. The donor label of this sample is uncertain. CDR3 sequence (DNA): TGTGCCAGCAGTGCCGACTGGGGGGGTGAAAAACTGTTTTTT. It translates to CASSADWGGEKLFF.